A selection of T cell receptor beta chains follows, all from one sample in a study of T cells after yellow fever vaccination. MiXCR, run by TCRdb on the 5' RACE reads, gives a single entry per CDR3 protein. The sample contains some 73,000 distinct CDR3 sequences, around 7.7% of which appear only once. Sequenced material: CD8+ T cells sorted from PBMCs, taken on the day of the yellow fever booster vaccination. These receptors came from a man aged 25-40 years who received the YFV17D yellow fever vaccine. The CDR3 runs from the conserved cysteine through the conserved F or W.

v_gene	j_gene	CDR3aa
TRBV20-1	TRBJ2-7	CSARDLARSYEQYF
TRBV7-8	TRBJ2-7	CASSGGTGNYEQYF
TRBV10-3	TRBJ2-1	CAISDPGARADEQFF
TRBV19	TRBJ2-7	CASSIGPLGAYEQYF
TRBV6-6	TRBJ2-7	CASSGGQIYEQYF
TRBV20-1	TRBJ2-7	CSASANRGPYEQYF
TRBV7-9	TRBJ2-4	CASSRGGSAKNIQYF
TRBV7-9	TRBJ2-1	CASSLVRVNYNEQFF
TRBV10-3	TRBJ2-3	CAIGGDTQYF
TRBV7-6	TRBJ2-1	CASSSQLDRSEQFF
TRBV29-1	TRBJ2-3	CSLRGDSTDTQYF
TRBV10-2	TRBJ2-3	CASSGSGIADTQYF
TRBV20-1	TRBJ2-5	CSARDGQGGDQETQYF
TRBV9	TRBJ2-1	CASSVGGLLTYNEQFF
TRBV4-3	TRBJ2-3	CASSQDSELAGGADTQYF
TRBV24-1	TRBJ2-2	CATRNHANTGELFF
TRBV29-1	TRBJ2-5	CSVGQETQYF
TRBV5-4	TRBJ2-5	CASSLDAEETQYF
TRBV5-1	TRBJ2-3	CASSLADPGTSTDTQYF
TRBV29-1	TRBJ2-7	CSVEWGDSYEQYF
TRBV6-2/TRBV6-3	TRBJ2-3	CASFGLTGSSTDTQYF
TRBV5-1	TRBJ2-1	CASSFLANEQFF
TRBV5-6	TRBJ2-7	CASSFGYEQYF
TRBV2	TRBJ2-7	CASSEARVAVNYEQYF
TRBV20-1	TRBJ2-3	CSCGRAGTDTQYF
TRBV20-1	TRBJ2-7	CSAAGLADYEQYF
TRBV29-1	TRBJ2-7	CSVEDSDSGGGEQYF
TRBV19	TRBJ2-6	CASRDRVTGANVLTF
TRBV5-1	TRBJ1-1	CASSSSRNTEAFF
TRBV20-1	TRBJ2-1	CSARAPHNEQFF
TRBV14	TRBJ2-3	CASSPFGQAGKDTQYF
TRBV27	TRBJ2-5	CASSPTGSETQYF
TRBV29-1	TRBJ2-7	CSVAGAYEQYF
TRBV3-1	TRBJ2-3	CASSPRGLSNPSDTQYF
TRBV4-3	TRBJ2-7	CASSQASTGRYEQYF
TRBV5-6	TRBJ2-3	CASSLLGSPSATDTQYF
TRBV6-5	TRBJ2-3	CASSSSTSGDPNTQYF
TRBV19	TRBJ2-1	CASTRYNEQFF
TRBV11-2	TRBJ2-4	CASSQRGWGAKNIQYF
TRBV7-9	TRBJ2-7	CASSHWGGYEQYF
TRBV30	TRBJ2-1	CAWSGGGRGNEQFF
TRBV18	TRBJ2-7	CASSLPGLGDPQYF
TRBV7-3	TRBJ2-1	CASSGQLAGETYNEQFF
TRBV29-1	TRBJ2-1	CSARGTSGSYNEQFF
TRBV12-3/TRBV12-4	TRBJ1-3	CASSIHGSSGNTIYF
TRBV20-1	TRBJ1-2	CSAQTLGANYGYTF
TRBV7-8	TRBJ2-1	CASSLGPSGNNEQFF